These 14 T cell receptor beta chains share one sample of origin, sequenced in a study of shared clonotypes between healthy human individuals. Sequencing used immunoSEQ multiplex PCR; TCRdb keeps in-frame clones, though not all of them. The sample holds millions of clones, 90% to 95% seen once. Sequenced sample: naive CD4+ T cells sorted from blood. Noted subset: CD45RA+ positively selected. The receptors were sampled from a man between 18 and 29 years old in good health.

The chain employs TRBV19 and TRBJ1-5; D may be TRBD1 (5 bases). The germline V and J ends were trimmed by 3 bases and 1 base, with 16 bases remaining between them. This CDR3 has 17 residues. Germline lookup yields CDR1 LNHDA and CDR2 SQIVND (reference sequence). The CDR3 here is CASSIGLPRGSNQPQHF. The CDR3 DNA is TGTGCCAGTAGTATTGGTCTCCCAAGGGGAAGCAATCAGCCCCAGCATTTT.

The rearrangement links TRBV7-3 to TRBJ1-4; no clear D. Germline-derived CDR1 and CDR2 are SGHTA and FQGTGA. V shed 3 bases and J shed 4 bases, with 12 bases lying between them. This CDR3 contains 15 residues. The CDR3 DNA reads as TGTGCCAGCAGCTTTTCTGGAGATATTAATGAAAAACTGTTTTTT. This sequence encodes CASSFSGDINEKLFF.

The chain links TRBV7-9 to TRBJ2-6, with D possibly being TRBD2 (6 bases). CDR3 length: 15 amino acids. The V end lost 5 bases, the J end lost 3 bases, and 11 bases lay between the germline ends. Germline V CDR1 and CDR2: SEHNR, FQNEAQ (reference sequence). The CDR3 DNA follows: TGTGCCAGCAGCCTGGAGGGGAGTGGGGCCAACGTCCTGACTTTC. Translated, it gives CASSLEGSGANVLTF.

This clone was counted a few times. The sample contains more than one DNA sequence encoding this CDR3. The chain joins TRBV19 to TRBJ1-1, with no clear D. The V end was cut by 5 bases, the J end by 5 bases, with 6 bases between. The CDR3 loop spans 11 amino acids. The germline CDR1 and CDR2 sequences are LNHDA and SQIVND (reference sequence). CDR3 residues: CASSRGTEAFF. The CDR3 region has the DNA TGTGCCAGTAGTCGGGGAACTGAAGCTTTCTTT.

V is TRBV5-4 and J is TRBJ2-1; tentatively, D is TRBD2 (5 bases). Deletions cut 0 bases from V and 6 bases from J, with 13 bases between. CDR1 is SGHNT, CDR2 YYREEE, per germline (reference sequence). The CDR3 loop spans 15 amino acids. In DNA, the CDR3 is TGTGCCAGCAGCTTGGAACGGGAATCCGTCAATGAGCAGTTCTTC. Translating gives CASSLERESVNEQFF.

Regarding this clone: Different DNA sequences within this sample yield the same CDR3. The chain links TRBV6-1 to TRBJ1-1; no firm D call. The CDR3 is made up of 13 amino acids. V was pared by 2 bases and J by 0 bases, with 4 bases between. CDR1 is MNHNS, CDR2 SASEGT, per germline. For the CDR3, the DNA is TGTGCCAGCAGTGAACAGGTGAACACTGAAGCTTTCTTT. It codes for CASSEQVNTEAFF.

In DNA form, the CDR3 reads TGCGCCAGCAGTGGACTAGCCGAAGCCAATGAGCAGTTCTTC. It codes for CASSGLAEANEQFF. The gene calls are TRBV5-1 and TRBJ2-1; TRBD2 matches at 8 bases. Germline V gene data show CDR1 as SGHRS and CDR2 as YFSETQ. Unmatched junction bases numbered 7, after V lost 5 bases and J lost 6 bases. The CDR3 consists of 14 residues.

This chain connects TRBV18 to TRBJ1-3, with D unresolved. The CDR3 totals 14 residues. V lost 1 base, J lost 3 bases, and 7 bases lay in between. Looked up from germline, CDR1 is KGHSH and CDR2 is LQKENI. The CDR3 bases are TGTGCCAGCTCACCACTTCCTGGTGGAAACACCATATATTTT. Its protein is CASSPLPGGNTIYF.

V usage is TRBV29-1 and J usage is TRBJ1-5, with D possibly TRBD1 on 5 matching bases. Germline V gives CDR1 SQVTM, CDR2 ANQGSEA. Trimming removed 6 bases at V and 2 bases at J, with 11 bases between. The CDR3 length is 13 residues. CDR3 in amino acids: CSVKGGGNQPQHF. CDR3 DNA sequence: TGCAGCGTAAAAGGAGGGGGCAATCAGCCCCAGCATTTT.

The chain is built from TRBV14 and TRBJ2-2; TRBD2 matches at 9 bases. Germline loops: CDR1 SGHDN, CDR2 FVKESK. The J segment lost 6 bases and the V segment lost 2 bases, leaving 4 bases of the junction unmatched. The CDR3 runs 15 residues. The DNA for the CDR3 is TGTGCCAGCAGCCAATCGGTAGCGGGGGCCGGGGAGCTGTTTTTT. Its translation is CASSQSVAGAGELFF.

The chain is built from TRBV5-5 and TRBJ1-5, with no clear D. V was pared by 5 bases and J by 3 bases, with 15 bases between. Germline V gene lookup returns CDR1 SGHKS and CDR2 YYEKEE (reference sequence). The CDR3 has 15 amino acids. The CDR3 reads CASSLSGQYNQPQHF. The CDR3 DNA reads as TGTGCCAGCAGTCTATCGGGCCAGTACAATCAGCCCCAGCATTTT.

The chain is built from TRBV7-9 and TRBJ2-1, with D perhaps matching TRBD2 (5 bases). With 5 bases removed from V and 7 bases from J, the gap between germline ends came to 12 bases. The CDR3 length is 13 residues. Germline CDR1 SEHNR, CDR2 FQNEAQ (reference sequence). The CDR3 DNA sequence: TGTGCCAGCAGCCGCGGAGCGGCTAATGAGCAGTTCTTC. Protein sequence: CASSRGAANEQFF.

The CDR3 nucleotides are TGTGCCAGCAGCCAGGTAGAAGAGACCCAGTACTTC. Residues: CASSQVEETQYF. The V gene is TRBV4-2, the J gene TRBJ2-5, with D uncertain. The CDR3 is 12 amino acids. V was shortened by 3 bases and J by 3 bases, with 5 bases between the two germline ends. The germline V gene has CDR1 LGHNA and CDR2 YNFKEQ.

The CDR3 sequence is CASSQQLNSYNEQFF. As DNA, the CDR3 is TGTGCCAGCAGTCAACAGCTCAACTCCTACAATGAGCAGTTCTTC. The chain uses TRBV2 and TRBJ2-1; D call uncertain. This CDR3 has 15 residues. Germline assignment: CDR1 SNHLY and CDR2 FYNNEI. Trimming removed 5 bases at V and 0 bases at J, with 11 bases between.